This T cell receptor (beta chain) emerged from a study of cytomegalovirus exposure and HLA in healthy donors (dated by TCRdb to about 2017). General notes on the study: According to a later analysis, the 120 or so validation repertoires were produced on the same platform as the 666 repertoires of the first cohort. The study aimed to test whether cataloging public T cell receptors could reveal signatures of past pathogen exposure. Along with the roughly 610-subject first cohort, a separate validation cohort of over 90 different subjects was used. To predict cytomegalovirus infection status, the study combined high-throughput TCR immunosequencing, statistical association of individual TCRs with disease status, and machine learning.

Separate from the approximately 670-subject first cohort, the validation cohort of about 110 subjects was the group to which the donors belonged. The library was produced with the immunoSEQ multiplex PCR assay. The source study handled its data this way. A statistical classification framework was built for diagnosing cytomegalovirus status from the catalog of TCR beta chain sequences. The clones in this table, taken by TCRdb from immuneACCESS, are in-frame only. Not every clone is retained; where verified, under half of the shortfall comes from an unresolved V gene, and the cause of the rest is unknown. V and J calls plus clone size are reproduced from that table; the DNA served to infer D and trimming. In this sample the table shows tens of thousands of clones, 90% to 95% of which occur a single time. Approximately 1.5% of the sample lies in the top ten. Points the paper makes about the study in general: In a later analysis, TCRs clustered in the first cohort were found to also tend to co-occur in the approximately 120 validation repertoires, with 94% of cluster scores above 0. It was suggested by the authors that the approach could potentially be generalized to other disease states and immunological phenotypes. Cytomegalovirus status was reported to be diagnosed by the classifier with high specificity and sensitivity in both the original and validation cohorts. A later analysis had no HLA typing for the validation cohort, so co-occurrence there was scored across all 110 or so repertoires. Three of the identified cytomegalovirus-associated TCR beta chains were confirmed in vitro to be specific for cytomegalovirus antigens. The study gave a list of 150 to 200 TCR beta chains associated with cytomegalovirus. Across donors, most TCR sequences were observed very rarely, whereas some public TCRs were present in many individuals.

The germline V gene gives CDR1 as SGHRS and CDR2 as YFSETQ. Counted from cysteine to phenylalanine, this CDR3 has 13 amino acids. The CDR3 DNA has 39 bases and is translated from base 1. V sheds 4 bases and J sheds 8 bases, leaving 12 bases between their ends. Worth noting for this clone: Its binding antigen is unknown. There are no base qualities to consult, and no much larger clone falls within one base.

The source is a man aged 18 to 35 in good health and CMV-seropositive. Sequencing was performed on PBMCs. The chain is encoded by TRBV5-1 joined to TRBJ1-4; 6 matching bases give a weak D call of TRBD1. In nucleotide form, the sequence is TGCGCCAGCAGCCGGGACAATGGAGAAAAACTGTTTTTT. Its product reads: CASSRDNGEKLFF.